This entry features one T cell receptor beta chain sequence. This clonotype appeared many times. The antigen it recognizes is unknown. No base qualities exist here, and no much larger clone lies one base off it. Profiling of TCR beta VDJ combinations and CDR3 sequences used genomic DNA as the template. An Illumina HiSeq 2000 was the platform used for TCR repertoire sequencing. The published analysis was carried out like this. Repertoire assessment relied on Simpson's diversity index, CDR3 size and DJ length profiles, and TRBV/TRBJ rearrangement plots. The most abundant DNA sequence in the deep sequencing data was defined as the immunodominant clone. CDR3 amino acid sequences were screened for sharing across subjects and compared with published repertoires and the VDJdb database. Starting from the raw public reads, TCRdb applied fastp trimming at Q25, assembled clones with MiXCR and retained in-frame beta chains. Rows with one shared CDR3 protein collapse into an entry with the most common genes and DNA. These V and J calls rely on TCRdb rather than the paper's analysis. The sample includes approximately 200,000 distinct CDR3 sequences, with approximately 60% observed a single time. About 29% of the sample belongs to the ten largest clones.

The study deep-sequenced TCR repertoires of sorted CD4+ and CD8+ blood T cells from severe aplastic anemia patients and healthy subjects. Ficoll-Paque density gradient centrifugation was used to isolate peripheral blood mononuclear cells. CD4+ and CD8+ T cells were sorted by FACS or magnetic beads before DNA extraction. V is pared back by 4 bases and J by 5 bases, with 12 bases lying between the germline termini. Including the terminal cysteine and phenylalanine, the CDR3 comprises 13 residues. Here the CDR3 DNA is all that survives: 39 bases in frame from base 1. Based on the germline V gene, the CDR1 and CDR2 sequences are SGDLS and YYNGEE. This sample is part of a study of CD8+CD57+ T cells in acquired aplastic anemia (dated by TCRdb to 2016 to 2018). In terms of the full investigation: DNA extracted from sorted CD4+ and CD8+ cells had a mean of roughly 3 ug, with a range of roughly 0.17 to 27.4 ug. For healthy donor samples, the average read count was about 10 million for CD4+ cells and around 12 million for CD8+ cells.

The research as a whole found: Patients and healthy controls showed no significant difference in CD8+ Simpson's diversity (P=0.060). Although 25 to 30 CD8+ CDR3 sequences were shared by patients and controls, these sequences appeared highly expressed in patients and within the immunodominant clones of patients.

The sequence came from a human donor in good health. The sample consisted of sorted CD4+, CD8+, or CD8+CD57+ T cells (not recorded which) from PBMCs. The chain was built from TRBV9 and TRBJ1-1; the best D guess is TRBD1, with 6 bases matching. CDR3 reads: CASSITGITEAFF. At the DNA level, the sequence is TGTGCCAGCAGCATCACAGGGATTACTGAAGCTTTCTTT.